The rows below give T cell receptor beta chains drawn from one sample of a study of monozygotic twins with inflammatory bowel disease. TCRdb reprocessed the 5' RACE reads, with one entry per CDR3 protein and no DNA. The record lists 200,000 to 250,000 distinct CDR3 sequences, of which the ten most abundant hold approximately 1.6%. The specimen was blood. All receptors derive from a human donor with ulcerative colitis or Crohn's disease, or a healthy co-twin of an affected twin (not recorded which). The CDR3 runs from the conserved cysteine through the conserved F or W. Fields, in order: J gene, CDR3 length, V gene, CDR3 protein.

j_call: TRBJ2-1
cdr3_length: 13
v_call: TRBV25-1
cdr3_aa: CASTQDSYNEQFF

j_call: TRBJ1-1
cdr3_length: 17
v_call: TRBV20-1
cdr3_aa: CSATPWGTGTRGTEAFF

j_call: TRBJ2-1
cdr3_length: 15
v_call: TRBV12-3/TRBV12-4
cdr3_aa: CASSRRDISYNEQFF

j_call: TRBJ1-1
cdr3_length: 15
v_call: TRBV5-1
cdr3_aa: CASSLSPTLNTEAFF

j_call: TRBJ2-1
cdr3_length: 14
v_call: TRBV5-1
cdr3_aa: CASSPREAGQKQFF

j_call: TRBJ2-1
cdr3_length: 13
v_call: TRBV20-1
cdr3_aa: CSASFKDYNEQFF

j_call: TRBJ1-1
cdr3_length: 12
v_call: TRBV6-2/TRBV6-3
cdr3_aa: CASKTPGSEAFF

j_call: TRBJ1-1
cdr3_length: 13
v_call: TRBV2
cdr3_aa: CASRGKGSGEAFF

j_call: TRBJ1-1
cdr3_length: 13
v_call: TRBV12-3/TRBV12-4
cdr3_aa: CASSLEGPTEAFF

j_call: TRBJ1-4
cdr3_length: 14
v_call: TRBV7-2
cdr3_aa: CASSLAGRPEKLFF

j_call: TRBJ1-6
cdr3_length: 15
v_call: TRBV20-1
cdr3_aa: CSASKGARGFSPLHF

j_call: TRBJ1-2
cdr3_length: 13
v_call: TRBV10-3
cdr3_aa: CAISESGGRGYTF

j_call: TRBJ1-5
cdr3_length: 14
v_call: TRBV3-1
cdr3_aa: CASSESGRSNPQHF

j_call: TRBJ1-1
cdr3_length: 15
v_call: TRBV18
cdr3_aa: CASSPGTRGGTEAFF

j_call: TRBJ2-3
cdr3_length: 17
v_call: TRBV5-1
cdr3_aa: CASSFRTSGGLADTQYF

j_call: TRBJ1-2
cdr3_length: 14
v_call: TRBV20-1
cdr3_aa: CSATGTFFNYGYTF

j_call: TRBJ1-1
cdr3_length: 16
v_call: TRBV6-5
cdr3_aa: CASSSTWESMNTEAFF